The rows below give T cell receptor beta chains drawn from one sample of a study of T cells in tuberculosis. Only in-frame clones appear in the TCRdb table, and some are missing; sequencing was by immunoSEQ multiplex PCR. The table includes roughly 59,000 clones, around 81% detected once. The sequenced sample was CD1b-GMM tetramer-negative cells sorted from PBMCs. These receptors came from an adult woman with latent tuberculosis. The conserved cysteine and the conserved F or W are not part of the CDR3 here. Fields, in order: V gene, CDR3 protein.

v_gene: TRBV28; CDR3aa: ASSFYVRVESADTQY
v_gene: TRBV5-4; CDR3aa: ASSRLTDRGGYGYT
v_gene: TRBV6-1; CDR3aa: ASTSTGASYGYT
v_gene: TRBV15; CDR3aa: ATSSDFGGTGEQY
v_gene: TRBV11-2; CDR3aa: ASSLREGNSYNEQF
v_gene: TRBV7-9; CDR3aa: ASSPTGNNQPQH
v_gene: TRBV28; CDR3aa: ATTGPTKAEQY
v_gene: TRBV5-8; CDR3aa: ASSLAVRNTGELF
v_gene: TRBV20-1; CDR3aa: SARGDMAQY
v_gene: TRBV6-1; CDR3aa: ASSEQDRAGYGYT
v_gene: TRBV7-9; CDR3aa: ASSPTGASTDTQY
v_gene: TRBV19; CDR3aa: ASSQTGGNSPLH
v_gene: TRBV5-5; CDR3aa: ASRPDSSGNTIY
v_gene: TRBV28; CDR3aa: ASSLSSRHLSSYNEQF
v_gene: TRBV5-1; CDR3aa: ASREGTGQVETQY
v_gene: TRBV5-4; CDR3aa: ASSPDSSYGYT
v_gene: TRBV28; CDR3aa: ASRWTGTGTGNTIY
v_gene: TRBV27; CDR3aa: ASSTLAGGISYEQY
v_gene: TRBV11-2; CDR3aa: ASSLGVGGSTDTQY
v_gene: TRBV18; CDR3aa: ASSPTGGGGYT
v_gene: TRBV7-9; CDR3aa: ASSTSGLAITYNEQF
v_gene: TRBV28; CDR3aa: ASSFSEQGAPGYT
v_gene: TRBV18; CDR3aa: ASSPTYGPYNEQF
v_gene: TRBV18; CDR3aa: ASSPGQGINEQF
v_gene: TRBV4-1; CDR3aa: ASSQVAPGETQY
v_gene: TRBV9; CDR3aa: ASSPSGSSRTQY
v_gene: TRBV27; CDR3aa: ASSQMPLAGAFNEQF
v_gene: TRBV19; CDR3aa: ASSKGQGAAEQF
v_gene: TRBV28; CDR3aa: ASTWTSADTQY
v_gene: TRBV11-2; CDR3aa: ASSLRMTGSNTGELF
v_gene: TRBV2; CDR3aa: ASRRMLPGQY
v_gene: TRBV27; CDR3aa: ASSTRDRAADTQY
v_gene: TRBV6-6; CDR3aa: ASSYSGTNKETQY